This T cell receptor (beta chain) was captured in a study of cytomegalovirus exposure and HLA in healthy donors. Study-wide context: Clustering assigned about four fifths of the approximately 370 genotyped donors to the Caucasian-associated ancestry cluster. Study-level findings and limits: For most TCR beta V segments, an earlier analysis put the productive rate at about 90% or about 30% of the time.

PCR amplification relied on 60 Vbeta primers (plus 13 Jbeta primers). Libraries were prepared by immunoSEQ multiplex PCR; TCRdb keeps only in-frame clonotypes and omits some of them. The sample records 65,000 to 85,000 clones, approximately 71% being singletons. Trimming took 2 bases from V and 5 from J; bases not matched to a gene: 6. This CDR3 contains 14 residues. Germline CDR1 and CDR2: LNHDA and SQIVND (reference sequence). Turning to this clone: Its antigen is undetermined.

Sequencing was performed on PBMCs. V and J are TRBV19 and TRBJ2-7; 7 nucleotides agree with TRBD1. This clonotype was obtained from a woman aged 25 to 39 in good health and CMV-seronegative. Written as DNA, the CDR3 is TGTGCCAGTAGTATACAACAGGGGATTAACGAGCAGTACTTC. The encoded protein is CASSIQQGINEQYF.